This section outlines one T cell receptor beta chain sequence together with its context. This record comes from a study of control samples from healthy donors and cancer patients. V was shortened by 2 bases and J by 2 bases, with 8 bases between the two germline ends. The CDR3 extends over 14 amino acids. CDR1 and CDR2 (germline): KGHSH, LQKENI. TCRdb's copy holds only in-frame clones and misses some; the assay was immunoSEQ multiplex PCR. The sample yields about 73,000 clones, roughly 90% seen once. The chain joins TRBV18 to TRBJ2-3; unclear D gene. The receptor comes from a woman between 45 and 65 years old in good health. Sequencing used blood. The CDR3 DNA reads TGTGCCAGCTCACCAACCTCCCACACAGATACGCAGTATTTT. It codes for CASSPTSHTDTQYF.